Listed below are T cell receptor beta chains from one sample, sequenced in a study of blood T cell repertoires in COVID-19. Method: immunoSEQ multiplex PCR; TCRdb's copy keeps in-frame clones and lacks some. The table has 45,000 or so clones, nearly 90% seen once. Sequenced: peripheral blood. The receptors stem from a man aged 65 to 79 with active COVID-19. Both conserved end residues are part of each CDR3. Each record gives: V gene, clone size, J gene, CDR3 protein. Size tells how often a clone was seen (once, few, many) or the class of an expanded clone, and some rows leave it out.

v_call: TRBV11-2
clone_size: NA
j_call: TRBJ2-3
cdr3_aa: CASSRTGDYPSTDTQYF

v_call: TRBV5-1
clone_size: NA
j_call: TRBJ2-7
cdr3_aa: CASSLQIPITDEQYF

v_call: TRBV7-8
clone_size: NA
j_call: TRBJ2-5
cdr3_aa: CASSLEPVQETQYF

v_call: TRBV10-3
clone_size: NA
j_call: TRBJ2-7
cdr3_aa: CAISESSSSYEQYF

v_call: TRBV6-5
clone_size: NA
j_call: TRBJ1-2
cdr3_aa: CASRSRRDSNYGYTF

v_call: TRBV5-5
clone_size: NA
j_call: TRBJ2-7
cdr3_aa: CASSLKYQGVAGSYEQYF

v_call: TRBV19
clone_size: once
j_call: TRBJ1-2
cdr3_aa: CASTMGGPINGYTF

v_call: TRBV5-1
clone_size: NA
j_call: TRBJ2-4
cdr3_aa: CASSRDRESIQYF

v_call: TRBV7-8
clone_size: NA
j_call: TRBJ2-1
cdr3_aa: CASSILSGGAHEQFF

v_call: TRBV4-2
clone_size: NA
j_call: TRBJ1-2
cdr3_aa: CASSQDIRGSGYTF

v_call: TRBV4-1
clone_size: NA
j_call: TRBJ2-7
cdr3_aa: CASSFDTLYEQYF

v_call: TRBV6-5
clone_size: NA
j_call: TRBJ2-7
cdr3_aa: CASSKDSYEQYF

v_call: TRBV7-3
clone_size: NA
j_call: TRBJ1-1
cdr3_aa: CASSLTANTEAFF

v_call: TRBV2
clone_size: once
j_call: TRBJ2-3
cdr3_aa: CASSHRTSHTDTQYF

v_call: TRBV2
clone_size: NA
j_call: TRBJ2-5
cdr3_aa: CASSATGGARETQYF

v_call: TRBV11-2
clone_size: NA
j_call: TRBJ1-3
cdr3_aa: CASSGTGAGNTIYF

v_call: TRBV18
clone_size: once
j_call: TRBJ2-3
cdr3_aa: CASSPTELVSGTQYF

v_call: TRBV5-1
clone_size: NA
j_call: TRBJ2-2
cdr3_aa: CASSRTILETGELFF

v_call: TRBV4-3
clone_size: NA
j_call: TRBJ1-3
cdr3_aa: CASSPSGSFSGNTIYF

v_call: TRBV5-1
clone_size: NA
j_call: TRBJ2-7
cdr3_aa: CASSPGQGSYEQYF

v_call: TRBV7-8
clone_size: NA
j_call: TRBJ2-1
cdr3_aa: CASSLMQGAIGEQFF

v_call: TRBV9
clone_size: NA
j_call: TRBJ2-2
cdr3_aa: CASSAGLARYAGELFF

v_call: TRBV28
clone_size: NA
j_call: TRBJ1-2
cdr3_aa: CASSSLSAQNYGYTF

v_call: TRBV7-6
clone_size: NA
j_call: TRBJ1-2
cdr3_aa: CASSPGQGALFYGYTF

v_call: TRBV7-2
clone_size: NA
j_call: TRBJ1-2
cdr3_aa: CASSPAADQGNYGYTF

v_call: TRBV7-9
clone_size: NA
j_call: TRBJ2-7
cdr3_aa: CASSLNSYEQYF

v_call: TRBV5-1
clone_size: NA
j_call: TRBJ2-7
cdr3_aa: CASSSQGAPYEQYF

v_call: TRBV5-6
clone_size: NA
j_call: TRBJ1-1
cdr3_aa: CASSLNSEAFF

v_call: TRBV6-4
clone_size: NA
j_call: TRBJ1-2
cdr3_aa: CASSARTGNGYTF

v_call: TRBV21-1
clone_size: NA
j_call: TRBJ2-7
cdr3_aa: CASSTGQECEQYF

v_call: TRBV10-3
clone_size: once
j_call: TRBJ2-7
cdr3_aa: CAISAGTSDEQYF